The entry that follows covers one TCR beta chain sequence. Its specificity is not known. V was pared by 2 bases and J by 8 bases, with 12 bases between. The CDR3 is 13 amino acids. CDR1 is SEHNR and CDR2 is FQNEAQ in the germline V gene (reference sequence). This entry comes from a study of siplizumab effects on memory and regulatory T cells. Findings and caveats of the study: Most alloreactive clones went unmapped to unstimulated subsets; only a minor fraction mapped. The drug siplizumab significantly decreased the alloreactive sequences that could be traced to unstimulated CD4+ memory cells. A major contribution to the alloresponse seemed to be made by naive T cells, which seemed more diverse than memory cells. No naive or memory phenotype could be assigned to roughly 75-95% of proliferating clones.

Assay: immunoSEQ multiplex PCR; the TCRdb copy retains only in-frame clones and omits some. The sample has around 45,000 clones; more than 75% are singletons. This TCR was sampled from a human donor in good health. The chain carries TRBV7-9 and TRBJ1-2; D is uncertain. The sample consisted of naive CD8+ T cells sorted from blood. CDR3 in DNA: TGTGCCAGCAGCTTATCGTCCTTTTGGGGCTACACCTTC. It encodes CASSLSSFWGYTF. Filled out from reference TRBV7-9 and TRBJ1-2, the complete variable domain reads DTGVSQNPRHKITKRGQNVTFRCDPISEHNRLYWYRQTLGQGPEFLTYFQNEAQLEKSRLLSDRFSAERPKGSFSTLEIQRTEQGDSAMYLCASSLSSFWGYTFGSGTRLTVV.